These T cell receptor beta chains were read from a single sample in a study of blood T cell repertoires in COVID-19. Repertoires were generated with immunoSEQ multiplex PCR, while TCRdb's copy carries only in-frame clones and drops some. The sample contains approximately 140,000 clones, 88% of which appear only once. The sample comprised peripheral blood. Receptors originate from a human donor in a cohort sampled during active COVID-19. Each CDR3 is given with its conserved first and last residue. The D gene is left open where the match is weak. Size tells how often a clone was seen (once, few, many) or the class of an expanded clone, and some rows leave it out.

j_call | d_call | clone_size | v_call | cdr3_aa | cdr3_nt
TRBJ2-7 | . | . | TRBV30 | CAWKNLNYEQYF | TGTGCCTGGAAAAACTTAAATTACGAGCAGTACTTC
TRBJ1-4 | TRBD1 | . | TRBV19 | CASSIDLLYGTGAKLFF | TGTGCCAGTAGTATAGATCTCCTGTACGGGACAGGGGCCAAACTGTTTTTT
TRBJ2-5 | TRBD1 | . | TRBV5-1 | CASSPGDRVTSKTQYF | TGCGCCAGCAGCCCGGGGGACAGGGTAACGTCGAAGACCCAGTACTTC
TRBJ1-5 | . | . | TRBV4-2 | CASSQDPGDYSNQPQHF | TGTGCCAGCAGCCAAGATCCCGGGGATTATAGCAATCAGCCCCAGCATTTT
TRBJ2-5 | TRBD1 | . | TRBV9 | CASSVATGGTGETQYF | TGTGCCAGCAGCGTAGCAACAGGGGGGACGGGCGAGACCCAGTACTTC
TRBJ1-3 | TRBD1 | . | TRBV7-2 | CASSSDRLRQDTIYF | TGTGCCAGCAGCTCGGACAGGTTGAGGCAGGACACCATATATTTT
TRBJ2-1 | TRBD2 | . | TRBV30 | CVWSASLAGPRRGGSYNEQFF | TGTGTCTGGAGTGCATCCCTAGCGGGCCCAAGGAGGGGGGGCTCCTACAATGAGCAGTTCTTC
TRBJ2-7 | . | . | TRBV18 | CASSPREVYEQYF | TGTGCCAGCTCACCGAGGGAAGTGTACGAGCAGTACTTC
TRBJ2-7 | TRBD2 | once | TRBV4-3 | CASSPRTLAGASDEQYF | TGCGCCAGCAGCCCTAGAACACTAGCGGGAGCATCGGACGAGCAGTACTTC
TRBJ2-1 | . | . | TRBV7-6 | CASSSETSSYNEQFF | TGTGCCAGCAGCTCCGAGACTAGCTCCTACAATGAGCAGTTCTTC